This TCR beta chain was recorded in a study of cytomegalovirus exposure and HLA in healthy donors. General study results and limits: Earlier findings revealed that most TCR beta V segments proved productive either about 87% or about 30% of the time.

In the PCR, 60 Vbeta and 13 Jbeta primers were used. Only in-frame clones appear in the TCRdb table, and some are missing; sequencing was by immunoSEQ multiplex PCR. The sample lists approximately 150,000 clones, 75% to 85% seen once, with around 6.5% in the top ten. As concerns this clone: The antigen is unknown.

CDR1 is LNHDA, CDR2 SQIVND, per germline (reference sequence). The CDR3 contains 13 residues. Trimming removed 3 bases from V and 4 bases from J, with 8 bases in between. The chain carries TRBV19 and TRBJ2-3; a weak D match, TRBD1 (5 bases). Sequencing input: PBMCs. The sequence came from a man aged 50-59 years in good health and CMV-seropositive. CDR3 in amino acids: CASSIQGADTQYF. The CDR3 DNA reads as TGTGCCAGTAGTATCCAGGGCGCAGATACGCAGTATTTT.